These 15 T cell receptor beta chains were sequenced from one sample in a study of beta chain features in type 1 diabetes (dated by TCRdb to the late 2010s). The library came from the immunoSEQ multiplex PCR assay. All of the isolated RNA was reverse transcribed with the High Capacity cDNA Reverse Transcription Kit, so expressed TCRB transcripts were sequenced. In its TCRdb copy, this immuneACCESS table keeps in-frame sequences only and misses some clones. Where compared with another copy, unresolved V genes explain less than half of these, and the others have no known cause. This sample lists 150,000 to 190,000 clones; 11% were detected once. Roughly 2% of the sample is taken by the ten largest. The sequenced material came from central memory CD4+ T cells from blood. The receptors here all came from a man younger than 35 in good health.

The chain employs TRBV6-5 and TRBJ1-2, with D hard to call. The CDR3 spans 14 residues. V was clipped by 6 bases and J by 8 bases, with 19 bases between them. Germline assignment: CDR1 MNHEY and CDR2 SVGAGI. This CDR3 reads CASSLTQAVRGYTF. CDR3 bases: TGTGCCAGCAGCTTAACCCAGGCTGTTCGGGGCTACACCTTC.

This clone was found a few times. J is TRBJ2-5 and V is TRBV5-1, with D tentatively TRBD2 (5 bases). The CDR3 loop spans 15 amino acids. CDR1 and CDR2 from the germline V gene are SGHRS and YFSETQ. The ends were cut back, 0 bases at V and 3 bases at J, with 12 bases in the middle. DNA for the CDR3: TGCGCCAGCAGCTTGGGTCTAGCAGATAAAGAGACCCAGTACTTC. Translating gives CASSLGLADKETQYF.

This clone was seen only a few times. The V gene is TRBV19, the J gene TRBJ2-7; D uncertain. Trimming removed 3 bases at V and 3 bases at J, with 12 bases between. In germline, CDR1 is LNHDA, CDR2 SQIVND (reference sequence). CDR3 length: 14 amino acids. CDR3 residues: CASSISRRIYEQYF. The DNA of the CDR3 is TGTGCCAGTAGTATTAGTCGGCGGATCTACGAGCAGTACTTC.

The rearrangement joins TRBV28 to TRBJ2-5; no clear D gene. The CDR3 contains 12 residues. The V and J ends lost 1 base and 13 bases respectively, with 13 bases between them. In germline, CDR1 is MDHEN, CDR2 SYDVKM. The CDR3 bases are TGTGCCAGCAGTTTATCGCTGGCCCTGAGGTACTTC. Encoded protein: CASSLSLALRYF.

Turning to this clone: This may come from a read error, since a much larger clone is one base off. The same CDR3 also results from other DNA sequences found in this sample. V is TRBV15 and J is TRBJ1-5; perhaps TRBD1 as D (5 bases). Per the germline V gene, CDR1 is LNHNV and CDR2 is YYDKDF (reference sequence). This CDR3 comprises 15 residues. Trimming cost V 0 bases and J 2 bases, with 8 bases left between them. The CDR3 nucleotides are TGTGCCACCAGCAGAGATCCGGGGGGCAATCAGCCCCAGCATTTT. This encodes CATSRDPGGNQPQHF.

This clone was seen a handful of times. The rearrangement uses TRBV7-9 and TRBJ2-7, with D tentatively TRBD2 (5 bases). V lost 10 bases and J 6 bases, leaving 19 bases between the germline ends. The CDR3 sequence is 13 residues long. Per the germline V gene, CDR1 is SEHNR and CDR2 is FQNEAQ (reference sequence). The CDR3 loop is CATARADLAEQYF. The CDR3 DNA reads TGTGCCACGGCGCGAGCGGACCTCGCCGAGCAGTACTTC.

The CDR3 region has the DNA TGTGCCAGCAGCAAGGCCCCAGCAGGGCGGGGAGAGACCCAGTACTTC. This sequence encodes CASSKAPAGRGETQYF. This chain uses TRBV21-1 with TRBJ2-5; the D call TRBD2 from the table was never checked on the DNA. TRBV21-1 represents a pseudogene. CDR3 length equals 16 residues.

This clone was counted a few times. This chain connects TRBV7-9 to TRBJ1-3; D is undetermined. Germline-derived CDR1 and CDR2 are SEHNR and FQNEAQ (reference sequence). This CDR3 comprises 13 residues. The ends were cut back, 2 bases at V and 2 bases at J, with 4 bases in the middle. The CDR3 spells CASSLMTGNTIYF. The CDR3 region has the DNA TGTGCCAGCAGCTTAATGACTGGAAACACCATATATTTT. Full variable domain (outside the CDR3, taken from reference TRBV7-9 and TRBJ1-3): DTGVSQNPRHKITKRGQNVTFRCDPISEHNRLYWYRQTLGQGPEFLTYFQNEAQLEKSRLLSDRFSAERPKGSFSTLEIQRTEQGDSAMYLCASSLMTGNTIYFGEGSWLTVV.

This clone was detected only a few times. The chain links TRBV14 to TRBJ2-7; D not certain. V was cut by 1 base and J by 7 bases, with 5 bases left in between. The CDR3 has 11 residues. CDR1 is SGHDN and CDR2 is FVKESK in the germline V gene. The CDR3 protein is CASSQGGEQYF. The CDR3 coding sequence is TGTGCCAGCAGCCAAGGTGGTGAGCAGTACTTC.

This clone has more than one count but fewer than ten. The sample has other DNA sequences that encode this CDR3 too. The V gene is TRBV7-2, the J gene TRBJ1-1, with D maybe TRBD1 (6 bases). Germline V gives CDR1 SGHTA, CDR2 FQGNSA. This CDR3 has 14 amino acids. Trimming removed 3 bases from V and 5 bases from J, with 13 bases in between. The DNA for the CDR3 is TGTGCCAGCAGCTTTTCCCCAGGGGATACTGAAGCTTTCTTT. Its protein product is CASSFSPGDTEAFF.

This clone has a count of ten or more. This chain links TRBV5-4 with TRBJ2-1; 7 bases line up with TRBD2. Germline loops: CDR1 SGHNT, CDR2 YYREEE (reference sequence). The CDR3 consists of 15 residues. With V trimmed by 0 bases and J by 7 bases, 7 bases remained unmatched. For the CDR3, the DNA is TGTGCCAGCAGCTTGGGGGGGAGGGCTCGGAATGAGCAGTTCTTC. Its protein product is CASSLGGRARNEQFF.

This chain links TRBV5-4 with TRBJ2-4; possibly TRBD1 for D (5 bases). V was trimmed by 0 bases and J by 3 bases, leaving 19 bases between them. The CDR3 totals 18 residues. Germline V gives CDR1 SGHNT, CDR2 YYREEE (reference sequence). CDR3 coding DNA: TGTGCCAGCAGCTTGGATAGGGGCTACGAAAACTACAAAAACATTCAGTACTTC. The encoded protein is CASSLDRGYENYKNIQYF.

This sequence joins TRBV14 and TRBJ1-1; D is unresolved. Looked up from germline, CDR1 is SGHDN and CDR2 is FVKESK. V was cut by 2 bases and J by 5 bases, with 9 bases left in between. This CDR3 is 13 amino acids long. In nucleotides, the CDR3 is TGTGCCAGCAGCCAACTGGACGAAACTGAAGCTTTCTTT. Translation gives CASSQLDETEAFF.

This clone was detected only a few times. This chain uses TRBV2 with TRBJ2-3, with a possible D match to TRBD2 (6 bases). The germline V gene encodes CDR1 SNHLY and CDR2 FYNNEI. There are 13 residues in the CDR3. The V end lost 7 bases, the J end lost 2 bases, and 10 bases lay between the germline ends. The CDR3 DNA reads TGTGCCAGCACGGGAGTCCCCACAGATACGCAGTATTTT. Protein product: CASTGVPTDTQYF.

The gene calls are TRBV7-6 and TRBJ1-2; 7 bases map to TRBD1. Looked up from germline, CDR1 is SGHVS and CDR2 is FNYEAQ. The CDR3 runs 14 residues. V gave up 2 bases and J gave up 6 bases; unmatched junction bases: 6. CDR3: CASSLFTGADGYTF. The DNA of the CDR3 is TGTGCCAGCAGCTTATTCACAGGGGCTGATGGCTACACCTTC.